This T cell receptor beta chain was sequenced during a study of T cell responses to AZD1222 COVID-19 vaccine. This clone came up once. Repertoires were generated with immunoSEQ multiplex PCR, while TCRdb's copy carries only in-frame clones and drops some. The table records 88,000 or so clones, about nine tenths of them present only once. V lost 3 bases to trimming and J lost 5 bases; unmatched junction nucleotides: 7. Germline V CDR1 and CDR2: SGDLS, YYNGEE. CDR3 length equals 14 residues. The source of this sequence is an adult in good health. The chain couples TRBV9 to TRBJ1-2, with 7 bases lining up with TRBD1. Specimen: peripheral blood, collected on day 0 of AZD1222 vaccination. Here the CDR3 reads CASSGEQGNYGYTF. CDR3 DNA sequence: TGTGCCAGCAGCGGAGAACAGGGGAATTATGGCTACACCTTC.